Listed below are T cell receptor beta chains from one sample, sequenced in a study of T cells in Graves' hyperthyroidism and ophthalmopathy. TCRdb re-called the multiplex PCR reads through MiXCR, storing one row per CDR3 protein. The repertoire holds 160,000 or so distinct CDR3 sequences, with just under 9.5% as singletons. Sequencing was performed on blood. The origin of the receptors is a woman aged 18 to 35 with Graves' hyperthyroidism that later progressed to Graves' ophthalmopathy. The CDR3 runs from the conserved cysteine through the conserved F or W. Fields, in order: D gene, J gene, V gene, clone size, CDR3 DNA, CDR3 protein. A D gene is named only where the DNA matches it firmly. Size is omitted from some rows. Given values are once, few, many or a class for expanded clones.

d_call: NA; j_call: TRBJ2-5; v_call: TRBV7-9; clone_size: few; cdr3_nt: TGTGCCAGCAGCTTAAGTTGGCTGCAGAAAGAGACCCAGTACTTC; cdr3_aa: CASSLSWLQKETQYF
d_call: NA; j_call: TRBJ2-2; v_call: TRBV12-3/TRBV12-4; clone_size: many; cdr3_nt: TGTGCCAGCAGTTTTCAGGGGCCCGGGGAGCTGTTTTTT; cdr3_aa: CASSFQGPGELFF
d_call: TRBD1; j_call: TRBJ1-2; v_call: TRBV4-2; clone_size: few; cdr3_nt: TGTGCCAGCAGCCAAGCTGGACAGGGCTATGGCTACACCTTC; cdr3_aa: CASSQAGQGYGYTF
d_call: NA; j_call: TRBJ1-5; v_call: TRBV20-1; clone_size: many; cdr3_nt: TGCAGTGCTAGAGATATCAGCAATCAGCCCCAGCATTTT; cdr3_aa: CSARDISNQPQHF
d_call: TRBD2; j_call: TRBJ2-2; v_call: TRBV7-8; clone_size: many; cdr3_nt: TGTGCCAGCAACCCCGGGGCGGGAGTGTCCGGGGAGCTGTTTTTT; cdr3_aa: CASNPGAGVSGELFF
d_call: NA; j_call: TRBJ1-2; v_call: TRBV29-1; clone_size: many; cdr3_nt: TGCAGCGTTGAGTGGGGATCTGAGGACTATGGCTACACCTTC; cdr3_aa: CSVEWGSEDYGYTF
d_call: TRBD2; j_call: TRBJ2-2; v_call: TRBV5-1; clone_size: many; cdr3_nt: TGCGCCAGCAGCTTGGGACTAGCGGGAGGGCCCTATGCGACCGGGGAGCTGTTTTTT; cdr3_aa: CASSLGLAGGPYATGELFF
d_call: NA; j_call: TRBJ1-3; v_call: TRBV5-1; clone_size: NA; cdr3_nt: TGCGCCAGCAGCTTTTATCCCACCGGGGAAGAATGGTCTGGAAACACCATATATTTT; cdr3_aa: CASSFYPTGEEWSGNTIYF
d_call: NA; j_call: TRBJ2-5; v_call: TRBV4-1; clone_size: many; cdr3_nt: TGCGCCAGCAGCCAAGAGCCTCCAAAGACCCAGTACTTC; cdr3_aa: CASSQEPPKTQYF
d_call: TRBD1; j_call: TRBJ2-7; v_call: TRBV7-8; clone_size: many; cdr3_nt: TGTGCCAGCAGCATCCGGGACAGTTCCTACGAGCAGTACTTC; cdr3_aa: CASSIRDSSYEQYF
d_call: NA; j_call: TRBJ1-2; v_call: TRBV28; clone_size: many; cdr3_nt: TGTGCCAGCAGCCCCGACAGGACCCGGGGCTACACCTTC; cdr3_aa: CASSPDRTRGYTF
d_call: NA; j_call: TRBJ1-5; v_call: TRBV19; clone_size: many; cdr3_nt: TGTGCCAGTAGTGCCGCCGAGACCAATCAGCCCCAGCATTTT; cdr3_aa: CASSAAETNQPQHF
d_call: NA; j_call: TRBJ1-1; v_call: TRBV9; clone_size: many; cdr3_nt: TGTGCCAGCAGCCCCCGGGGTGAGACCTTCGCTGAAGCTTTCTTT; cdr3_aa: CASSPRGETFAEAFF
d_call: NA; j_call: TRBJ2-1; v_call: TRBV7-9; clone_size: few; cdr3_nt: TGTGCCAGCAGCTCCCCTAGGGGGGGATACAATGAGCAGTTCTTC; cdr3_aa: CASSSPRGGYNEQFF
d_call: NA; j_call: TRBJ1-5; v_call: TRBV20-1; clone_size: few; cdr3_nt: TGCAGTGCTAGAACCACCCGGACTAGGTCGACAGATACGCAGCATTTT; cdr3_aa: CSARTTRTRSTDTQHF
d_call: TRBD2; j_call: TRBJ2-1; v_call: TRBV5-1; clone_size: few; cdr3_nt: TGCGCCAGCAGCGCCGGACTAGCGGGTTCCAGCTCCTACAATGAGCAGTTCTTC; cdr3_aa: CASSAGLAGSSSYNEQFF
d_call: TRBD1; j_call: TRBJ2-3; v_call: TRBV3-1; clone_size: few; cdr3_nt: TGTGCCAGCAGCCAAGAATCATTACAGGGGATAGATACGCAGTATTTT; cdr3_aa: CASSQESLQGIDTQYF
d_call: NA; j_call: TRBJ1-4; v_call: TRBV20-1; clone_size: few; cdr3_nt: TGCAGTGTTAGCAGTAGAGCTAATGAAAAACTGTTTTTT; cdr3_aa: CSVSSRANEKLFF
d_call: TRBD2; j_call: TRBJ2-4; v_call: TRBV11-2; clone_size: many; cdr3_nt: TGTGCCAGCAGCTTTTTGACTAGCGGGAAAAACATTCAGTACTTC; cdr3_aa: CASSFLTSGKNIQYF
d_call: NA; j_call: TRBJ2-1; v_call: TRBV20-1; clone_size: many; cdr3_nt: TGCAGTGTTTGGGAGGTCAATGAGCAGTTCTTC; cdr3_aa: CSVWEVNEQFF
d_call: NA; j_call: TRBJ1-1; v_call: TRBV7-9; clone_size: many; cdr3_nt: TGTGCCAGCAGCTCTACAGAGTCCACTGAAGCTTTCTTT; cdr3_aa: CASSSTESTEAFF
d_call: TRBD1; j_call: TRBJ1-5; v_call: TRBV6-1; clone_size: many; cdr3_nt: TGTGCCAGCAGAGCTGGACAGGGATGGCAGCCCCAGCATTTT; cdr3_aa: CASRAGQGWQPQHF
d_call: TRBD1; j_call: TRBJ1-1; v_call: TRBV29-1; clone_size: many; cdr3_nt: TGCAGCGTTGAAGCCCGACAGGGGCCCATGAACACTGAAGCTTTCTTT; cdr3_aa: CSVEARQGPMNTEAFF
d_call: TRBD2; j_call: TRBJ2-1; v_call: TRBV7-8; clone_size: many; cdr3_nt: TGTGCCAGCAGCTTAGCGAGCTGGCGGGGGTCATACAACAATGAGCAGTTCTTC; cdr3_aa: CASSLASWRGSYNNEQFF
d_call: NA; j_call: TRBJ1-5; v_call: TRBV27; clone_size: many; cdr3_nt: TGTGCCAGCAGTTTAAGCTCACAGATCGGGCAGCCCCAGCATTTT; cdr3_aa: CASSLSSQIGQPQHF
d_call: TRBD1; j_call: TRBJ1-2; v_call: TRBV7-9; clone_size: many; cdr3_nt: TGTGCCAGCAGCCCCGGACAGGGGAGGCACTATGGCTACACCTTC; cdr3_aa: CASSPGQGRHYGYTF
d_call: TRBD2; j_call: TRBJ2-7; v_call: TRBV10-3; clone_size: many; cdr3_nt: TGTGCCGCCGGGACCGGCGGGAGTTATGAGCAGTACTTC; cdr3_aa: CAAGTGGSYEQYF
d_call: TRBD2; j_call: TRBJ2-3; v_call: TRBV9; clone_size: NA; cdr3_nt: TGTGCCAGCAGCGTACGGGCGGGAGTGACAGATACGCAGTATTTT; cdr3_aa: CASSVRAGVTDTQYF
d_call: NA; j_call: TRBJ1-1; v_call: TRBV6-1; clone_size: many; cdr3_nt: TGTGCCAGCAGGTTCACAGGGAAGGTCGAAGCTTTCTTT; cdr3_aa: CASRFTGKVEAFF
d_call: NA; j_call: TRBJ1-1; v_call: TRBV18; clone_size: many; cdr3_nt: TGTGCCAGCTCACCGAGGACGCGGATGAACACTGAAGCTTTCTTT; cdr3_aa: CASSPRTRMNTEAFF
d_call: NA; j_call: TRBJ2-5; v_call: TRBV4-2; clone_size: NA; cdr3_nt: TGTGCCAGCAGCCTCAGCCATGAGGAGACCCAGTACTTC; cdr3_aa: CASSLSHEETQYF
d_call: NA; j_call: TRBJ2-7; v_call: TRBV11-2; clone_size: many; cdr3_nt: TGTGCCAGCAGCTTATATCAGGGTCCCTACGAGCAGTACTTC; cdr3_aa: CASSLYQGPYEQYF
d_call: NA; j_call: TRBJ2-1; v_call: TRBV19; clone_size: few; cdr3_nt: TGTGCCAGTAGTATATCCGGTTCTAGCCCGAATGAGCAGTTCTTC; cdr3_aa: CASSISGSSPNEQFF
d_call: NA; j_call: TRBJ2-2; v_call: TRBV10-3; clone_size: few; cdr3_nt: TGTGCCATCAGTGATGTGAACACCGGGGAGCTGTTTTTT; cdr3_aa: CAISDVNTGELFF
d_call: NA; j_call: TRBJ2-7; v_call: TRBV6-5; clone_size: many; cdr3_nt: TGTGCCAGCAGTTATAAGGCGGGCGAGCAGTACTTC; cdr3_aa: CASSYKAGEQYF
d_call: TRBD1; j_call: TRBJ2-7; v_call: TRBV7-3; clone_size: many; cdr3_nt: TGTGCCAGCAGCACCCCGGGACAGGGGTACGAGCAGTACTTC; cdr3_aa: CASSTPGQGYEQYF
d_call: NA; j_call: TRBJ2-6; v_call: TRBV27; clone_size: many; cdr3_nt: TGTGCCAGCAGCCTCGTTTCTGGGGCCAACGTCCTGACTTTC; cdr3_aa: CASSLVSGANVLTF
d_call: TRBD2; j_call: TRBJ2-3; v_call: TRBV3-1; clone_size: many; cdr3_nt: TGTGCCAGCAGCCAAGCTAGCGGGGGCACAGATACGCAGTATTTT; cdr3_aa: CASSQASGGTDTQYF
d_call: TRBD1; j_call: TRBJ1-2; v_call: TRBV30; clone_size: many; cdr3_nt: TGTGCCTGGAGTGGGGACAGGGGTTACTATGGCTACACCTTC; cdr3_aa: CAWSGDRGYYGYTF
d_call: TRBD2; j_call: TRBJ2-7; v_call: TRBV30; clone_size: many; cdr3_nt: TGTGCCTGGAGTCAGACTAGCGGGAGGACCTACGAGCAGTACTTC; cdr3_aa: CAWSQTSGRTYEQYF
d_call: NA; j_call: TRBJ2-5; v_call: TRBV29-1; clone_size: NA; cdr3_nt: TGCAGCGTTCTGCTTCCGGATACAACAGCCCCCAGAGAGACCCAGTACTTC; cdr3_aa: CSVLLPDTTAPRETQYF
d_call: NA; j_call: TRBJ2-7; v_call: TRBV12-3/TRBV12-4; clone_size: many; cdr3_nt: TGTGCCAGCAGTTCCGGGCCTTCCTACGAGCAGTACTTC; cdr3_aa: CASSSGPSYEQYF
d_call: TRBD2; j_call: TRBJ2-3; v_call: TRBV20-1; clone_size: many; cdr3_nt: TGCAGTGCTTATGGGCTAGCGGGAGTGGTATTCACAGATACGCAGTATTTT; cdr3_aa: CSAYGLAGVVFTDTQYF
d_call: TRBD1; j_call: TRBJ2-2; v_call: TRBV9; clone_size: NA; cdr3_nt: TGTGCCAGCAGCACCCGAGACAGGGCGGAGAACACCGGGGAGCTGTTTTTT; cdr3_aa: CASSTRDRAENTGELFF
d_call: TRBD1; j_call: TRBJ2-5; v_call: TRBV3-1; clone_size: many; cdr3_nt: TGTGCCAGCAGCCGGGGACAGCTTGAAGAGACCCAGTACTTC; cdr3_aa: CASSRGQLEETQYF
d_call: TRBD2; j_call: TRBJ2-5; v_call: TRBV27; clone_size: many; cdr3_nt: TGTGCCAGCAGCCCTAGCGGGATTAGGGAGACCCAGTACTTC; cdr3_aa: CASSPSGIRETQYF
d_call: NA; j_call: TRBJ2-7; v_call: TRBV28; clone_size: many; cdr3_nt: TGTGCCAGCAGTGCAGGGGAAGGATTGGTCCACGAGCAGTACTTC; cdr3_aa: CASSAGEGLVHEQYF
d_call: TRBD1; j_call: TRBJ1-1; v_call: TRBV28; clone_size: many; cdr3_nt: TGTGCCAGCAGTCACACAGGGGGAAACACTGAAGCTTTCTTT; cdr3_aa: CASSHTGGNTEAFF
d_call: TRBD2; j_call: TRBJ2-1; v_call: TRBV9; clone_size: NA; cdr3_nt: TGTGCCAGCAGCATATTAGCGGGGGGCTACAATGAGCAGTTCTTC; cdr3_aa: CASSILAGGYNEQFF
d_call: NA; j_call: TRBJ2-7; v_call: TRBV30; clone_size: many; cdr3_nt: TGTGCCTGGGGACAATGGGGGGACTCCCTTGTAAGGAACACCTACGAGCAGTACTTC; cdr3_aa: CAWGQWGDSLVRNTYEQYF
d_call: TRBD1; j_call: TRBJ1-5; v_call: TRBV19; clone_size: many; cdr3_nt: TGTGCCAGTAGCCGCGGGACAGGGGGAAATCAGCCCCAGCATTTT; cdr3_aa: CASSRGTGGNQPQHF
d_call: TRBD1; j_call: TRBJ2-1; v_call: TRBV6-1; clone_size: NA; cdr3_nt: TGTGCCAGCAGACCGGGACAGGGATACAATGAGCAGTTCTTC; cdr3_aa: CASRPGQGYNEQFF
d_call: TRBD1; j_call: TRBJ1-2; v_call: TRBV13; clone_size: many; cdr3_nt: TGTGCCAGCAGCTCCCGACAGGGCCTGGTCTACACCTTC; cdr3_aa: CASSSRQGLVYTF
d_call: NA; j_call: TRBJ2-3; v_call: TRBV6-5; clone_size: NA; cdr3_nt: TGTGCCAGCAGTGACTCGCCAGGCACAGATACGCAGTATTTT; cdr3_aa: CASSDSPGTDTQYF
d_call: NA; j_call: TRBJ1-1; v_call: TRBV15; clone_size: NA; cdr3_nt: TGTGCCACCAGCAGAGGGAACAGAGGAGCTTTCTTT; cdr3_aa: CATSRGNRGAFF
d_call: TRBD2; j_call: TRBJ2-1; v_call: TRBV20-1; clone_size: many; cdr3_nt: TGCAGTGCTAGTCATCAGCGGGAGGTCGACAATGAGCAGTTCTTC; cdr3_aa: CSASHQREVDNEQFF
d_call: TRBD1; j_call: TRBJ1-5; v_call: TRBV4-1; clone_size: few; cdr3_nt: TGCGCCAGCAGTCTTGGACAGGGGCCACAGCATTTT; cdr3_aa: CASSLGQGPQHF
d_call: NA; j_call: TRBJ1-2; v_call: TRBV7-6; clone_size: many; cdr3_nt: TGTGCCAGCAGCTTCGTCGGTAACTATGGCTACACCTTC; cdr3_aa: CASSFVGNYGYTF
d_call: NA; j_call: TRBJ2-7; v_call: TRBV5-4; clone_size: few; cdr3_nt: TGTGCCAGCAGCCCAACAGGGAGGAAATACGAGCAGTACTTC; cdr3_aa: CASSPTGRKYEQYF